This T cell receptor (beta chain) was recorded in a study of T cells in Graves' hyperthyroidism and ophthalmopathy. Study as a whole: Peripheral blood was acquired at first diagnosis, ahead of any therapy whatsoever.

RNA transcripts yielded amplified TCR beta CDR3 regions. In the first-round RT-PCR of the TCR CDR3, the HTBI primer set was used. TCRdb re-derived calls from the multiplex PCR reads in MiXCR, one entry per CDR3 protein. The table includes more than 500,000 distinct CDR3 sequences, around 16% detected once. Per the germline V gene, CDR1 is KGHSH and CDR2 is LQKENI. Losses at the gene ends were 6 bases for V and 3 bases for J; bases not matched to a gene: 11. CDR3 size: 15 residues. The clonotype comes from a woman in her 30s with Graves' ophthalmopathy. Source material: blood. The chain combines TRBV18 with TRBJ2-7, with 7 bases that match TRBD2. CDR3 loop: CASSPGASGNYEQYF. The CDR3 nucleotides are TGTGCCAGCTCCCCTGGGGCTAGCGGTAACTACGAGCAGTACTTC.